This T cell receptor (beta chain) is drawn from a study of OX40 agonist ivuxolimab in advanced cancers. General study findings and limits: At doses 0.1 to 3.0 mg/kg, CD4+ and CD8+ clones expanded.

Only in-frame clones appear in the TCRdb table, and some are missing; sequencing was by immunoSEQ multiplex PCR. The sample has under 85,000 clones, around 83% seen once. Exclusion applied to patients with autoimmune disease history or systemic immunosuppression. As regards this clone: Its antigen remains unidentified.

The sequencing here drew on CD4+ or CD8+ T cells sorted from blood, taken in a trial of the OX40 agonist ivuxolimab. The sequence derives from an adult with an advanced solid tumor such as melanoma, head and neck, liver or kidney cancer.

The CDR3 reads CASSRGQGSQPQHF. For the CDR3, the DNA is TGTGCCAGCAGCCGCGGACAGGGGAGTCAGCCCCAGCATTTT. The gene calls are TRBV7-8 and TRBJ1-5, with 9 bases matching TRBD1. CDR1 is SGHVS and CDR2 is FQNEAQ in the germline V gene. Germline trimming cut 5 bases from V and 6 bases from J; bases unmatched to any gene: 5. The CDR3 contains 14 residues.